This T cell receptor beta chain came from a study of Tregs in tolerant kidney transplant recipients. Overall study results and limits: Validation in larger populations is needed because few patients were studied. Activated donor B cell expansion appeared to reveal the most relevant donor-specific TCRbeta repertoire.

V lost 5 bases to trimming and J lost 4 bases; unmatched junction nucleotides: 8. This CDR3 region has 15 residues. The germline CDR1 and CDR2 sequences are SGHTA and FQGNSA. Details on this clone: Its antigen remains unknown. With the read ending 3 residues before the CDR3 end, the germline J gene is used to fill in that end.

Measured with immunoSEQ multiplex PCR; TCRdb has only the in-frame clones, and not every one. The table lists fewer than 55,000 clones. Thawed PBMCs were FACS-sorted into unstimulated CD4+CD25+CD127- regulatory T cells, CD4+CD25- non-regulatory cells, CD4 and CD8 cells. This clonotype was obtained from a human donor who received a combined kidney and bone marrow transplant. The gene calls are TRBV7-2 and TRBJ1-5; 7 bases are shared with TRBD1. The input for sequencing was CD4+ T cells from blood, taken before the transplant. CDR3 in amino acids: CASSPIGTANQPQHF. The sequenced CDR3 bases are TGTGCCAGCAGCCCCATAGGGACAGCTAATCAGCCC.